One sample yielded the 2 T cell receptor beta chains listed below, sequenced in a study of shared clonotypes between healthy human individuals. Method: immunoSEQ multiplex PCR; TCRdb's copy keeps in-frame clones and lacks some. The data show 1,500,000 or so clones, approximately 98.5% seen once. The sample taken for sequencing was naive CD4+ T cells sorted from blood. Subset here: CD45RA+ positively selected. The receptors originated from a man in his thirties or forties in good health.

The chain has TRBV6-5 and TRBJ2-3; TRBD2 agrees at 11 bases. The CDR3 is 15 residues long. CDR1 and CDR2 from the germline V gene are MNHEY and SVGAGI. J lost 7 bases, V lost 6 bases, and 9 bases had no gene match. CDR3 bases: TGTGCCAGCAGACTCGGGACTAGCGGAGCCTATACGCAGTATTTT. Its protein product is CASRLGTSGAYTQYF.

The chain couples TRBV6-6 to TRBJ1-1; the D is unclear. The CDR3 extends over 10 amino acids. With 8 bases removed from V and 6 bases from J, the gap between germline ends came to 7 bases. From germline, CDR1 is MNHNY and CDR2 SVGAGI (reference sequence). The CDR3 bases are TGTGCCAGCTCAGAATCTGAAGCTTTCTTT. It encodes CASSESEAFF.